The source of this T cell receptor (beta chain) is a study of beta chain features in type 1 diabetes. Regarding the study as a whole: Type 1 diabetes patients showed a moderate but significant shortening of TCRB CDR3s in all four CD4+ subsets.

CDR1 is SNHLY and CDR2 is FYNNEI in the germline V gene. The CDR3 is 19 residues long. V was pared by 5 bases and J by 0 bases, with 20 bases between. In this sample, this clone turned up a few times. Its antigen is not identified. The sequenced template was cDNA made from the entire isolated RNA. This table comes from immunoSEQ multiplex PCR, and its TCRdb copy is limited to in-frame clones, with some not included. The repertoire holds some 700,000 clones, with roughly 13% as singletons. The clonotype was recovered from a man aged 18 to 29 with type 1 diabetes. Sequenced sample: naive CD4+ T cells from blood. The chain joins TRBV2 to TRBJ2-6, with D perhaps given as TRBD1 or TRBD2 (5 bases each). This CDR3 reads CASSPGGRAPSSGANVLTF. The DNA of the CDR3 is TGTGCCAGCAGTCCTGGGGGTAGGGCACCCAGCTCTGGGGCCAACGTCCTGACTTTC. Supplemented by reference TRBV2 and TRBJ2-6, the full variable domain reads EPEVTQTPSHQVTQMGQEVILRCVPISNHLYFYWYRQILGQKVEFLVSFYNNEISEKSEIFDDQFSVERPDGSNFTLKIRSTKLEDSAMYFCASSPGGRAPSSGANVLTFGAGSRLTVL.